The entry that follows covers one T cell receptor beta chain sequence. From the RT-PCR reads, TCRdb called clonotypes with MiXCR, one entry per CDR3 protein. The sample gives around 700,000 distinct CDR3 sequences, 11% to 15% of which show up once; roughly 3.6% is in the top ten. V gave up 5 bases and J gave up 0 bases; unmatched junction bases: 4. The CDR3 contains 14 residues. Germline lookup yields CDR1 DFQATT and CDR2 SNEGSKA (reference sequence). The sample taken for sequencing was memory CD4+ T cells from blood. The chain joins TRBV20-1 to TRBJ2-3; 8 positions match TRBD2. The sequence was obtained from a female donor in good health, serving as a healthy control. In nucleotides, the CDR3 is TGCAGTGCTTCACTAGCGGCTAGCACAGATACGCAGTATTTT. Its translation is CSASLAASTDTQYF.